This T cell receptor (beta chain) was profiled in a study of shared clonotypes between healthy human individuals. Study-level points and caveats: Compared with memory subsets, naive subsets generally had larger estimated richness. Generation probabilities were higher for clonotypes shared across all four sorted-subset donors than for unshared ones. It was anticipated that sequencing depth would influence how many clonotypes donors shared. What rarefaction showed was incomplete sorted-subset sequencing despite large depth.

This clone was detected a few times. The target antigen is unknown. Trimming removed 3 bases from V and 10 bases from J; junction bases left unmatched: 9. The germline V gene has CDR1 MNHEY and CDR2 SMNVEV (reference sequence). This CDR3 is built from 14 residues. TCRdb keeps only in-frame clones here, not all; method: immunoSEQ multiplex PCR. The table shows about 320,000 clones, with around 86% occurring only once. V is TRBV27 and J is TRBJ2-1, with TRBD1 identical over 7 bases. Sequencing was done on a sample of memory CD8+ T cells sorted from blood. Subset described: CD45RO+ cells pooled with CCR7-negative TemRA cells. This sequence was found in a man between 18 and 29 years old in good health. CDR3 protein: CASSLPTQGLEQFF. The CDR3 coding sequence is TGTGCCAGCAGTTTGCCCACACAGGGGTTGGAGCAGTTCTTC.